The rows below give T cell receptor beta chains drawn from one sample of a study of T-cell reconstitution after alpha-beta-depleted transplantation in children. TCRdb re-called the PCR reads through MiXCR, storing one row per CDR3 protein. The sample includes 450,000 to 600,000 distinct CDR3 sequences, 10% to 15% of them seen just once. Specimen: PBMCs, mostly from graft donor cells, collected 360 days after TCRalphabeta/CD19-depleted stem cell transplant. The receptors here all came from a male patient between 10 and 17 years old who had a stem cell transplant for acute myeloid leukemia, so the T cells may come from the graft donor. The CDR3 runs from the conserved cysteine through the conserved F or W. D genes are given only for firm matches. Rows give clone size only sometimes, using once, few, many, or a class for an expanded clone.

D	size	V	J	DNA	CDR3
TRBD1	few	TRBV6-2/TRBV6-3	TRBJ2-1	TGTGCCAGCACTAAACAGGGGCCGTCCTACAATGAGCAGTTCTTC	CASTKQGPSYNEQFF
TRBD2	few	TRBV6-2/TRBV6-3	TRBJ2-1	TGTGCCAGCAGCCCGGGACTAGCGGGAGGAGTCAATGAGCAGTTCTTC	CASSPGLAGGVNEQFF
NA	NA	TRBV15	TRBJ2-3	TGTGCCACCAGCAGCCGAGTCGTAGATACGCAGTATTTT	CATSSRVVDTQYF
NA	few	TRBV11-2	TRBJ2-2	TGTGCCAGCAGCCCGTTTAGGGGAGGCCTTCTGAACACCGGGGAGCTGTTTTTT	CASSPFRGGLLNTGELFF
TRBD1	many	TRBV7-2	TRBJ2-7	TGTGCCAGCAGCTTATTCCCACAGGGGGTCTACGAGCAGTACTTC	CASSLFPQGVYEQYF
TRBD2	NA	TRBV6-5	TRBJ2-1	TGTGCCAGCAGTTACCCGACTAGCGGGGCTTACAATGAGCAGTTCTTC	CASSYPTSGAYNEQFF
NA	NA	TRBV20-1	TRBJ2-7	TGCAGTGCTAGCCGGGGGACAGCCTCATACGAGCAGTACTTC	CSASRGTASYEQYF
NA	few	TRBV11-2	TRBJ1-3	TGTGCCAGCAGCTTAGTTAATAGTCTCCTAACCCTCGGAAACACCATATATTTT	CASSLVNSLLTLGNTIYF
NA	few	TRBV7-6	TRBJ1-6	TGTGCCAGCAGCTTATTGGCAACCGTGAGGGACGGAGATTCACCCCTCCACTTT	CASSLLATVRDGDSPLHF
NA	NA	TRBV12-3/TRBV12-4	TRBJ2-2	TGTGCCAGCACTCCGAATGGGGGCACCGGGGAGCTGTCTTTT	CASTPNGGTGELSF
TRBD2	NA	TRBV28	TRBJ2-7	TGTGCCAGCTCGGACGGGAGGGGGTTTGCCTACGAGCAGTACTTC	CASSDGRGFAYEQYF
NA	few	TRBV5-1	TRBJ2-7	TGCGCCAGCAGATATTCTAGCGCCTCCTCCTACGAGCAGTACTTC	CASRYSSASSYEQYF
NA	few	TRBV29-1	TRBJ2-7	TGCAGCGCTAAACAGGGCCCCCACGAGCAGTACTTC	CSAKQGPHEQYF
NA	few	TRBV15	TRBJ2-6	TGTGCCACCAGCAGATGGGCTGGGGCCAACGTCCTGACTTTC	CATSRWAGANVLTF
NA	many	TRBV5-4	TRBJ1-1	TGTGCCAGCAGCTTGGCCGGGAAAAGGGGCGGTGAGGACACTGAAGCTTTCTTT	CASSLAGKRGGEDTEAFF
NA	NA	TRBV5-1	TRBJ2-1	TGCGCCAGCAGCCAATACGAGATCCACGATGAGCAGTTCTTC	CASSQYEIHDEQFF
NA	NA	TRBV6-2/TRBV6-3	TRBJ2-3	TGTGCCAGCAGTCTTGGACAGCTGGATACGCAGTATTTT	CASSLGQLDTQYF
NA	few	TRBV28	TRBJ1-1	TGTGCCATCAGCAGAAACACTGAAGCTTTCTTT	CAISRNTEAFF
NA	NA	TRBV6-2/TRBV6-3	TRBJ2-7	TGTGCCAGCAGTTCGCGGGTTTCCGAGCAGTACTTC	CASSSRVSEQYF
TRBD2	many	TRBV28	TRBJ2-1	TGTGCCAGCAGTTTATACGGGACTAGTGGTTTCAATGAGCAGTTCTTC	CASSLYGTSGFNEQFF
TRBD1	NA	TRBV20-1	TRBJ2-6	TGCAGTGCTAGGACAGGGGGCGCTGGGGCCAACGTCCTGACTTTC	CSARTGGAGANVLTF
NA	NA	TRBV29-1	TRBJ2-2	TGCAGCTCGCTTAGGGAACCCGGGGAGCTGTTTTTT	CSSLREPGELFF
NA	few	TRBV4-3	TRBJ2-3	TGCGCCAGCAGCCAAGGAGGGGATTTCGGCACAGATACGCAGTATTTT	CASSQGGDFGTDTQYF
TRBD1	few	TRBV28	TRBJ2-7	TGTGCCAGCAGTTACGGACAGGTACGACTCTACGAGCAGTACTTC	CASSYGQVRLYEQYF
NA	NA	TRBV28	TRBJ2-4	TGTGCCAGCAGCCCACGTCCCGTAGCCAAAAACATTCAGTACTTC	CASSPRPVAKNIQYF
NA	NA	TRBV20-1	TRBJ2-3	TGCAGTGCGGGAGGACTTCCCCAGGGAGATACGCAGTATTTT	CSAGGLPQGDTQYF
TRBD1	NA	TRBV6-2/TRBV6-3	TRBJ2-5	TGTGCCAGCAGTTACACGAGGTCGACAGGGCCCCTCTTGGAGACCCAGTACTTC	CASSYTRSTGPLLETQYF
TRBD2	many	TRBV6-1	TRBJ2-7	TGTGCCAGCGGACTAGCGGGAGATCGGAGCTCCTACGAGCAGTACTTC	CASGLAGDRSSYEQYF
TRBD1	few	TRBV7-8	TRBJ2-1	TGTGCCAGCAGCCCCGGGACAGACAGGTACAATGAGCAGTTCTTC	CASSPGTDRYNEQFF
TRBD2	NA	TRBV10-3	TRBJ2-3	TGTGCCACCAGGACTAGCGGGAGATGGAGCACAGATACGCAGTATTTT	CATRTSGRWSTDTQYF
NA	NA	TRBV27	TRBJ1-2	TGTGCCAGGGGCTTAGAGGTCACCTATGGCTACACCTTC	CARGLEVTYGYTF
NA	NA	TRBV7-2	TRBJ1-6	TGTGCCAGCAGCATCCGCGGGACGGCTAATAATTCACCCCTCCACTTT	CASSIRGTANNSPLHF
NA	few	TRBV7-9	TRBJ2-5	TGTGCCAGCAGCTCTAGTGGCCCACAAGAGACCCAGTACTTC	CASSSSGPQETQYF
NA	many	TRBV12-3/TRBV12-4	TRBJ2-7	TGTGCCAGCAGTAACCACGGACCCTACCGCTACGAGCAGTACTTC	CASSNHGPYRYEQYF
TRBD2	NA	TRBV24-1	TRBJ2-7	TGTGCCACCAGTGATTCCGGGGGGAACGAGCAGTACTTC	CATSDSGGNEQYF
TRBD1	few	TRBV29-1	TRBJ2-7	TGCAGCGTTTGGGACAGGGTGTCCTACGAGCAGTACTTC	CSVWDRVSYEQYF
NA	few	TRBV4-3	TRBJ2-3	TGCGCCAGCAGCCAACTGCCGGGACTTCTCTACACAGATACGCAGTATTTT	CASSQLPGLLYTDTQYF
TRBD1	NA	TRBV27	TRBJ2-2	TGTGCCAGCAGTTTACGGGACAGGGGGACCGGGGAGCTGTTTTTT	CASSLRDRGTGELFF
NA	NA	TRBV28	TRBJ2-3	TGTGCCAGCTTTCTCGGAGGGCGGCTCATCACAGATACGCAGTATTTT	CASFLGGRLITDTQYF
TRBD2	few	TRBV20-1	TRBJ2-7	TGCAGTGCTAACCTCGGGACTAGCATCTACGAGCAGTACTTC	CSANLGTSIYEQYF
NA	NA	TRBV28	TRBJ1-1	TGTGCCAGCAGTCGGTCTTGGACGGGAAAAGCTTTCTTT	CASSRSWTGKAFF
NA	many	TRBV29-1	TRBJ1-1	TGCAGCGTTGGAGACGGGGGCGCCTCTGAAGCTTTCTTT	CSVGDGGASEAFF
TRBD2	few	TRBV4-3	TRBJ2-3	TGCGCCAGCAGCCAAGGGGGACTAGCGGGATTCCTCTTCGGCACAGATACGCAGTATTTT	CASSQGGLAGFLFGTDTQYF
NA	NA	TRBV7-2	TRBJ2-7	TGTGCCAGCAGCTTCAGCGTCCAGGGCAGAGAGCAGTACTTC	CASSFSVQGREQYF
TRBD2	few	TRBV7-8	TRBJ2-1	TGTGCCAGCAGCTTAGGGCCTGGCGGGAGCTACAATGAGCAGTTCTTC	CASSLGPGGSYNEQFF
NA	many	TRBV20-1	TRBJ2-3	TGCAGTAGCGGGTACACAGATACGCAGTATTTT	CSSGYTDTQYF
NA	many	TRBV29-1	TRBJ2-3	TGCAGCGGACAGAGGGGGAAGGGCACAGATACGCAGTATTTT	CSGQRGKGTDTQYF
NA	few	TRBV4-3	TRBJ2-7	TGCGCCAGCAGCCAAAAGGTTATCTCCCCAGCGATTACCTACGAGCAGTACTTC	CASSQKVISPAITYEQYF
NA	NA	TRBV20-1	TRBJ2-7	TGCAGTGCTAGAGTCCGGCGGGGCCCCGCCTACGAGCAGTACTTC	CSARVRRGPAYEQYF
TRBD1	few	TRBV28	TRBJ1-2	TGTGCCAGCAGCACCGGGACAGCTTATGGCTACACCTTC	CASSTGTAYGYTF
NA	NA	TRBV6-1	TRBJ2-7	TGTGCCAGCAAATGGGATAGGAGCTCCTACGAGCAGTACTTC	CASKWDRSSYEQYF
TRBD2	few	TRBV7-2	TRBJ2-5	TGTGCCAGCAGCTTACGCCGACTAGCGGGAGGGGATACGGAGACCCAGTACTTC	CASSLRRLAGGDTETQYF
NA	few	TRBV21-1	TRBJ2-5	TGTGCCAGCAGGGCGGGCGCGGGAGTTCTAAGGGAGACCCAGTACTTC	CASRAGAGVLRETQYF
NA	NA	TRBV28	TRBJ2-7	TGTGCCAGCTCTCCGGCAGGAGGACCCTCCTACGAGCAGTACTTC	CASSPAGGPSYEQYF
TRBD1	many	TRBV29-1	TRBJ2-7	TGCAGCGTTGTGGGTGACAGGGGATGCGAGCAGTACTTC	CSVVGDRGCEQYF